This record covers a single T cell receptor (beta chain). This sample was taken from a study of blood T cell repertoires in COVID-19. Background on the study: Acute and convalescent COVID-19 samples came from the United States, Italy and Spain. The cDNA or gDNA used as material had been derived from T cells, B-cell-depleted T cells, or PBMCs.

Original processing methods: Reference gene primer amplification yielded estimated nucleated cell counts. Data came from immunoSEQ multiplex PCR; TCRdb stores just in-frame clones and leaves some out. That table is the source of V, J and clone size, and D and trimming were worked out from the DNA. This sample has more than 65,000 clones, with roughly 84% found just once. The sample taken for sequencing was peripheral blood. The TCR comes from a human donor in a cohort sampled during active COVID-19.

Here the CDR3 reads CSVVGGWNYEQYF. The CDR3 bases are TGCAGCGTTGTAGGCGGGTGGAACTACGAGCAGTACTTC. The rearrangement uses TRBV29-1 and TRBJ2-7, with D perhaps TRBD2 (5 bases). This CDR3 spans 13 amino acids. The germline gives CDR1 SQVTM, CDR2 ANQGSEA. Trimming pared 4 bases from V and 3 bases from J, leaving 13 bases between.